This record concerns one T cell receptor beta chain sequence. Its antigen remains unidentified. This sample was included in a study of shared clonotypes between healthy human individuals. Study conclusions and caveats: Naive subsets, compared against memory subsets, generally had larger estimated richness values. Limitation of the genetic and exposure-history diversity represented came from the few donors. Sorted-subset sequencing, rarefaction showed, was incomplete despite large depth.

The study drew all its donors from Caucasian adults living in Nashville, Tennessee. Profiled with immunoSEQ multiplex PCR; TCRdb holds only in-frame clones, not every one. The sample contains more than 550,000 clones, 80% to 95% of which appear only once. V was pared by 11 bases and J by 7 bases, with 12 bases between. The CDR3 runs to 11 residues. Germline V gene lookup returns CDR1 LNHNV and CDR2 YYDKDF (reference sequence). What was sequenced was memory CD8+ T cells from PBMCs. Subset indicated: CD45RO+ cells pooled with CCR7-negative TemRA cells. This chain connects TRBV15 to TRBJ2-1; D is possibly TRBD2 (6 bases). This TCR came from a man aged 18 to 30 in good health. Some clones in this sample may be carry-over from other donors' samples. This CDR3 reads CASEGGNEQFF. The DNA for the CDR3 is TGTGCCTCGGAGGGTGGGAATGAGCAGTTCTTC.